One and the same sample provided the 8 T cell receptor beta chains below, sequenced in a study of blood T cell repertoires in COVID-19. Measured with immunoSEQ multiplex PCR; TCRdb has only the in-frame clones, and not every one. The table includes roughly 200,000 clones, approximately 88% detected once. Sequencing used peripheral blood. The source of these receptors is a man aged 35 to 55 with acute or convalescent COVID-19.

J is TRBJ2-7 and V is TRBV7-2, with a possible D match to TRBD1 (5 bases). The CDR3 length is 14 residues. Trimming removed 1 base from V and 0 bases from J, with 7 bases in between. Germline V gives CDR1 SGHTA, CDR2 FQGNSA. CDR3 nucleotides: TGTGCCAGCAGCTTAGTAGACAGCTCCTACGAGCAGTACTTC. Residues: CASSLVDSSYEQYF.

The chain couples TRBV29-1 to TRBJ2-1; perhaps TRBD2 as D (5 bases). Germline V CDR1 and CDR2: SQVTM, ANQGSEA. This CDR3 has 15 amino acids. V was pared by 7 bases and J by 0 bases, with 16 bases between. This CDR3 reads CSARGNPSSYNEQFF. The CDR3 coding sequence is TGCAGCGCCCGGGGTAACCCTAGCTCCTACAATGAGCAGTTCTTC.

The chain combines TRBV9 with TRBJ1-5; weak D call: TRBD1 (5 bases). CDR3 length equals 15 residues. V was trimmed by 5 bases and J by 0 bases, leaving 12 bases between them. Germline CDR1 and CDR2: SGDLS and YYNGEE. CDR3 nucleotide sequence: TGTGCCAGCAGGCGTCAGGGATTTAGCAATCAGCCCCAGCATTTT. Translating gives CASRRQGFSNQPQHF.

This clone is a singleton in its sample. The chain carries TRBV27 and TRBJ1-4; 8 bases map to TRBD1. V was clipped by 0 bases and J by 6 bases; unmatched bases: 3. This CDR3 is 15 amino acids long. CDR1 and CDR2 (germline): MNHEY, SMNVEV (reference sequence). The CDR3 region has the DNA TGTGCCAGCAGTTTATCCGGACAGGGCGATGAAAAACTGTTTTTT. This sequence encodes CASSLSGQGDEKLFF.

This chain joins TRBV12-3 or TRBV12-4 and TRBJ2-6; 9 bases fit TRBD1. Trimming at V came to 2 bases and at J to 19 bases, leaving 6 bases not matched to a gene. The CDR3 loop spans 12 amino acids. The CDR3 region is CASSLTGGDSTF. CDR3 in DNA: TGTGCCAGCAGTTTAACAGGGGGCGATTCCACTTTC.

The chain has TRBV15 and TRBJ1-1, with unresolved D. CDR1 and CDR2 from the germline V gene are LNHNV and YYDKDF (reference sequence). Trimming removed 2 bases from V and 3 bases from J, with 7 bases in between. CDR3 length equals 13 residues. CDR3 sequence reads: CATSRRLDTEAFF. Written as DNA, the CDR3 is TGTGCCACCAGCAGACGGTTGGACACTGAAGCTTTCTTT.

J is TRBJ2-7 and V is TRBV7-2; 7 nucleotides agree with TRBD1. The CDR3 sequence is 12 residues long. CDR1 and CDR2 (germline): SGHTA, FQGNSA. Unmatched junction bases numbered 1, after V lost 4 bases and J lost 4 bases. The CDR3 bases are TGTGCCAGCAGCTCGACAGGGTACGAGCAGTACTTC. This gives the protein CASSSTGYEQYF. The variable domain in full, completed from reference TRBV7-2 and TRBJ2-7, reads GAGVSQSPSNKVTEKGKDVELRCDPISGHTALYWYRQSLGQGLEFLIYFQGNSAPDKSGLPSDRFSAERTGGSVSTLTIQRTQQEDSAVYLCASSSTGYEQYFGPGTRLTVT.

In its sample, this clone was seen once. The chain employs TRBV6-5 and TRBJ2-3, with D unclear. Germline CDR1 is MNHEY and CDR2 is SVGAGI. V lost 2 bases, J lost 0 bases, and 6 bases lay in between. The CDR3 totals 14 residues. As DNA, the CDR3 is TGTGCCAGCAGTTACGTGGCTAGCACAGATACGCAGTATTTT. Protein sequence: CASSYVASTDTQYF.